This T cell receptor (beta chain) was captured in a study of CD8 T cells in Susac syndrome. Random-hexamer reverse transcription was applied to roughly 0.5 to 1 ug RNA. Amplification of TCR beta CDR3 spanned 54 Vbeta and 13 Jbeta via immunoSEQ multiplex PCR. TCRdb reanalysed the immunoSEQ multiplex PCR reads using MiXCR and keeps one entry per CDR3 protein. The sample has approximately 200,000 distinct CDR3 sequences, about 90% seen once. Trimming shortened V by 4 bases and J by 2 bases, and 11 bases separated the two germline ends. The CDR3 extends over 14 amino acids. Germline values: CDR1 MNHEY, CDR2 SVGAGI. CD8+ and CD4+ blood T cells underwent TCR beta sequencing.

The J gene is TRBJ1-2, the V gene TRBV6-5, with a possible D match to TRBD1 (5 bases). This receptor was taken from a human donor with multiple sclerosis. The source material was CD8+ T cells from PBMCs. CDR3 DNA sequence: TGTGCCAGCAGTTCTGTCGGGACGAACTATGGCTACACCTTC. It encodes CASSSVGTNYGYTF.